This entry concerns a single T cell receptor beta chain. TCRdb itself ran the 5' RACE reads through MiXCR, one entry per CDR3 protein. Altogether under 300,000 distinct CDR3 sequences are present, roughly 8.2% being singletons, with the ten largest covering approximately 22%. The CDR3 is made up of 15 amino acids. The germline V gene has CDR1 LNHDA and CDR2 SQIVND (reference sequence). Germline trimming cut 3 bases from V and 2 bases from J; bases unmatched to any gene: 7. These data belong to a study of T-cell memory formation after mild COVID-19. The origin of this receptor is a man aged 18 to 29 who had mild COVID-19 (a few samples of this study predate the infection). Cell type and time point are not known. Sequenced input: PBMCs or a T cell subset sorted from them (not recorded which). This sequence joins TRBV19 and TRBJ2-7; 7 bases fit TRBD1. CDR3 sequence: CASSITDREAYEQYF. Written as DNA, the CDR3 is TGTGCCAGTAGTATCACTGACAGGGAAGCCTACGAGCAGTACTTC.